The sample holds many counts of the clone carrying this T cell receptor (beta chain). Trimming took 6 bases from V and 4 from J, leaving 19 bases between them. This CDR3 is 16 amino acids long. Germline CDR1 reads LNHDA; CDR2 reads SQIVND (reference sequence). This specimen comes from a study of Graves' ophthalmopathy and Graves' hyperthyroidism. The sequenced template was RNA, covering the TCR beta CDR3 region. HTBI primers served in a first-round RT-PCR, which a second-round multiplex PCR followed. TCRdb processed the multiplex PCR reads anew with MiXCR; each CDR3 protein has one entry. The sample holds under 400,000 distinct CDR3 sequences; 17% are singletons and the top ten take around 12%.

The source is an adult man with Graves' ophthalmopathy. Specimen: peripheral blood. This chain joins TRBV19 and TRBJ1-5, with a tentative D call TRBD1 (6 bases). The CDR3 bases are TGTGCCAGTAGAGGATCTGGGGGGCTCGGTAATCAGCCCCAGCATTTT. This encodes CASRGSGGLGNQPQHF.